This record covers a single TCR beta chain. CDR3 length equals 12 residues. Trimming stripped 9 bases from V and 6 bases from J, with 14 bases between. CDR1 and CDR2 (germline): ENHRY, SYGVKD. This sample is part of a study of blood T cell repertoires in COVID-19. The overall study: Donors in the United States, Italy and Spain gave samples during acute or convalescent COVID-19. PBMCs, B-cell-depleted T cells, or T cells provided the cDNA or gDNA that made up the material.

The Seattle site enrolled patients during active infection and followed them longitudinally. Clones were read by immunoSEQ multiplex PCR, and TCRdb kept only the in-frame ones, dropping some. The sample consists of just over 300,000 clones, nearly 90% of them appearing once. This clonotype was sampled from a woman in her thirties with COVID-19, enrolled during active disease. The chain carries TRBV10-3 and TRBJ1-1; no clear D gene. Input material: peripheral blood. The CDR3 DNA reads as TGTGCCATAACCAACGGGGTCGCTGAAGCTTTCTTT. Its translation: CAITNGVAEAFF.